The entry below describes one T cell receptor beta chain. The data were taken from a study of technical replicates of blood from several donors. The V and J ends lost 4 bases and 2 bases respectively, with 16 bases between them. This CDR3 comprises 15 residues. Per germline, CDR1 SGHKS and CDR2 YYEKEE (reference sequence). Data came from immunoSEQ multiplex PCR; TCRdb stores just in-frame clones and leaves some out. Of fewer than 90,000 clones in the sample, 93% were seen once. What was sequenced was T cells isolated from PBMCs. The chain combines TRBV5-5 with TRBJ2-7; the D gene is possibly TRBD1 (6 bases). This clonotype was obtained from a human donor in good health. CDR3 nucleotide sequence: TGTGCCAGCAGCCTCCGACAGGCCCCCACCTACGAGCAGTACTTC. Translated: CASSLRQAPTYEQYF.